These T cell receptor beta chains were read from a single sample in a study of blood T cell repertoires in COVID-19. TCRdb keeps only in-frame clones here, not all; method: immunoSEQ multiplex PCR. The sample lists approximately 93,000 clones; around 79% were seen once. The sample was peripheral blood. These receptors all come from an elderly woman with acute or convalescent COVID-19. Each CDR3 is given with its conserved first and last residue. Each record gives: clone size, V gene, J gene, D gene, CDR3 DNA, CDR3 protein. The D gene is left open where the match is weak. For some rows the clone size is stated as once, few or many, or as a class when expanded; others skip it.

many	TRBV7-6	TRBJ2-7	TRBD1	TGTGCCAGCAGCTTAGCGGGGACAGGGGGCTACGAGCAGTACTTC	CASSLAGTGGYEQYF
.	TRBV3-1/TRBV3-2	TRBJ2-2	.	TGTGCCAGCAGCCACGGCGGGACCGTGAGGACCGGGGAGCTGTTTTTT	CASSHGGTVRTGELFF
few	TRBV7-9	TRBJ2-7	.	TGTGCCAGCAGCTCGCTCAACGGGGAGCAGTACTTC	CASSSLNGEQYF
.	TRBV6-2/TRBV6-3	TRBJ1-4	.	TGTGCCAGCAGCGACAGCGACGCCGCAACTAATGAAAAACTGTTTTTT	CASSDSDAATNEKLFF
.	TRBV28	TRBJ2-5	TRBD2	TGTGCCAGCAGGGCTAGCGGGAGGCCAGAGACCCAGTACTTC	CASRASGRPETQYF
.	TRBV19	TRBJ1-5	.	TGTGCCAGTAGTAGGGGGGATCAGCCCCAGCATTTT	CASSRGDQPQHF
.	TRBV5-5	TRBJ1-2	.	TGTGCCAGCAGCTTTGACCGGACACAAGGCTACACCTTC	CASSFDRTQGYTF
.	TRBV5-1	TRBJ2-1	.	TGCGCCAGCAGCGGTTATAGCAGGAGGAGCTCCTACAATGAGCAGTTCTTC	CASSGYSRRSSYNEQFF
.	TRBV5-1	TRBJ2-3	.	TGCGCCAGCAGCCTTCAGGGGAACAGGGCGGATACGCAGTATTTT	CASSLQGNRADTQYF
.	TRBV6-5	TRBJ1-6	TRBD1	TGTGCCAGCAGTTACAGGGGGCAGAATTCACCCCTCCACTTT	CASSYRGQNSPLHF